The rows below give T cell receptor beta chains drawn from one sample of a study of blood T cells in healthy people across ages. TCRdb processed the 5' RACE reads anew with MiXCR; each CDR3 protein has one entry. The data show about a million distinct CDR3 sequences, around 48% seen once. What was sequenced was blood. These receptors originate from a man aged 25 to 40 in good health. CDR3s include the opening cysteine and the closing phenylalanine or tryptophan. A D gene is named only where the DNA matches it firmly. Clone size appears in some rows only: once, few, many, or a class for an expanded clone.

>few|NA|TRBJ1-5|TRBV29-1
CSVEVSGGGNQPQHF
TGCAGCGTTGAAGTATCGGGAGGGGGCAATCAGCCCCAGCATTTT
>few|NA|TRBJ2-1|TRBV7-2
CASSLERSVNEQFF
TGTGCCAGCAGCTTAGAGCGGTCTGTCAATGAGCAGTTCTTC
>few|TRBD2|TRBJ2-1|TRBV6-5
CASSYLGIAGASEQFF
TGTGCCAGCAGTTACCTCGGGATAGCGGGGGCTAGTGAGCAGTTCTTC
>few|NA|TRBJ2-7|TRBV7-2
CASSLVGSPEQYF
TGTGCCAGCAGCTTAGTAGGGAGTCCTGAGCAGTACTTC
>NA|NA|TRBJ2-7|TRBV11-2
CASSLAATPEQYF
TGTGCCAGCAGCTTAGCCGCGACACCCGAGCAGTACTTC
>NA|NA|TRBJ1-2|TRBV6-5
CASSYSNGYGYTF
TGTGCCAGCAGTTACTCGAACGGTTATGGCTACACCTTC
>many|NA|TRBJ2-1|TRBV25-1
CASSESVLVAPYNEQFF
TGTGCCAGCAGTGAATCTGTACTAGTTGCCCCGTACAATGAGCAGTTCTTC
>NA|TRBD1|TRBJ2-1|TRBV20-1
CSAPYQDRVRNNEQFF
TGCAGTGCTCCATACCAGGACAGGGTCAGGAACAATGAGCAGTTCTTC
>NA|NA|TRBJ2-6|TRBV4-1
CASSQDWGGLSGANVLTF
TGCGCCAGCAGCCAAGATTGGGGGGGCCTTTCTGGGGCCAACGTCCTGACTTTC
>NA|TRBD2|TRBJ2-1|TRBV5-1
CASSLFPSGEYNEQFF
TGCGCCAGCAGCCTCTTTCCCAGCGGGGAATACAATGAGCAGTTCTTC
>few|NA|TRBJ2-3|TRBV6-2/TRBV6-3
CASADPAHTQYF
TGTGCCAGCGCCGACCCTGCGCATACGCAGTATTTT
>NA|NA|TRBJ2-1|TRBV4-3
CASSNFGGGDNEQFF
TGCGCCAGCAGCAATTTTGGCGGGGGCGACAATGAGCAGTTCTTC
>NA|NA|TRBJ1-4|TRBV7-9
CASSLEWGANEKLFF
TGTGCCAGCAGCTTAGAGTGGGGAGCTAATGAAAAACTGTTTTTT
>NA|NA|TRBJ1-4|TRBV14
CASSQILSTNEKLFF
TGTGCCAGCAGCCAAATACTCTCAACTAATGAAAAACTGTTTTTT
>NA|NA|TRBJ1-1|TRBV4-2
CASSQDRGAPRGAFF
TGTGCCAGCAGCCAAGATCGGGGGGCCCCCAGGGGAGCTTTCTTT
>NA|NA|TRBJ2-2|TRBV29-1
CSVAGTGELFF
TGCAGCGTTGCCGGGACCGGGGAGCTGTTTTTT
>few|TRBD1|TRBJ2-3|TRBV2
CASRQGQGRSTDTQYF
TGTGCCAGCAGACAGGGACAGGGACGTTCCACAGATACGCAGTATTTT
>NA|NA|TRBJ2-7|TRBV27
CASSSFLRSYEQYF
TGTGCCAGCAGTTCATTTTTACGCTCCTACGAGCAGTACTTC
>few|TRBD2|TRBJ2-7|TRBV5-1
CASGTSGGLKNEQYF
TGCGCCAGCGGAACTAGCGGGGGGCTCAAGAACGAGCAGTACTTC
>few|TRBD1|TRBJ2-7|TRBV10-3
CAISEGTGVNEQYF
TGTGCCATCAGTGAGGGGACAGGGGTAAACGAGCAGTACTTC
>NA|NA|TRBJ2-7|TRBV20-1
CSARAFGQVAPYEQYF
TGCAGTGCTAGAGCTTTCGGCCAGGTGGCCCCCTACGAGCAGTACTTC
>NA|NA|TRBJ2-5|TRBV3-1
CASSQVGGQETQYF
TGTGCCAGCAGCCAAGTGGGAGGACAAGAGACCCAGTACTTC
>many|NA|TRBJ2-7|TRBV10-3
CAITQDREGEQYF
TGTGCCATCACCCAGGACAGGGAGGGCGAGCAGTACTTC
>few|TRBD2|TRBJ2-3|TRBV6-1
CASGPGGKSTDTQYF
TGTGCCAGCGGACCGGGGGGGAAGAGCACAGATACGCAGTATTTT
>NA|NA|TRBJ2-5|TRBV19
CASSFPSPGSKQYF
TGTGCCAGTAGCTTCCCCTCGCCGGGCTCCAAGCAGTACTTC
>NA|TRBD1|TRBJ2-3|TRBV5-1
CASTRQGAPRDTQYF
TGCGCCAGCACCCGACAGGGAGCTCCGCGGGATACGCAGTATTTT
>NA|TRBD1|TRBJ2-3|TRBV7-2
CASSIRSRDRVNTQYF
TGTGCCAGCAGCATACGCTCCCGGGACAGGGTTAATACGCAGTATTTT
>NA|TRBD2|TRBJ2-4|TRBV5-4
CASSPDAGVNIQYF
TGTGCCAGCAGCCCGGATGCGGGGGTAAACATTCAGTACTTC
>once|TRBD1|TRBJ2-1|TRBV3-1
CASSQGDRGSKQFF
TGTGCCAGCAGCCAAGGGGACAGGGGATCCAAGCAGTTCTTC
>NA|NA|TRBJ2-7|TRBV20-1
CSARDLPRGTHEQYF
TGCAGTGCTAGAGATCTGCCCAGGGGTACCCACGAGCAGTACTTC
>few|TRBD2|TRBJ2-1|TRBV7-3
CASSLKTGVFDGGAGNEQFF
TGTGCCAGCAGCTTAAAGACCGGAGTATTCGACGGGGGGGCAGGCAATGAGCAGTTCTTC
>many|NA|TRBJ2-2|TRBV4-2
CASSQITPGTNKPTGELFF
TGTGCCAGCAGCCAGATAACCCCCGGGACAAACAAACCCACCGGGGAGCTGTTTTTT
>many|NA|TRBJ2-3|TRBV11-2
CASSLDRGRTDTQYF
TGTGCCAGCAGCTTAGATCGCGGCCGCACAGATACGCAGTATTTT
>NA|NA|TRBJ2-5|TRBV10-3
CAIRSQETQYF
TGTGCCATCAGAAGCCAAGAGACCCAGTACTTC
>NA|NA|TRBJ2-7|TRBV6-4
CASTQGPPMAQYF
TGTGCCAGCACCCAGGGACCCCCCATGGCCCAGTACTTC
>NA|NA|TRBJ2-1|TRBV7-9
CASSGGEGQFF
TGTGCCAGCAGCGGGGGTGAGGGGCAGTTCTTC
>NA|NA|TRBJ1-5|TRBV6-5
CASSYSWGGYSNRPQHF
TGTGCCAGCAGTTACTCGTGGGGAGGATATAGCAATCGGCCCCAGCATTTT
>once|NA|TRBJ2-7|TRBV29-1
CSVLSLWEQYF
TGCAGCGTCCTCTCCTTGTGGGAGCAGTACTTC
>NA|TRBD1|TRBJ1-2|TRBV9
CASSVGTGGQGGYTF
TGTGCCAGCAGCGTAGGGACAGGTGGCCAGGGAGGCTACACCTTC
>NA|NA|TRBJ1-1|TRBV5-1
CASSLEQKNTEAFF
TGCGCCAGCAGCTTGGAACAGAAGAACACTGAAGCTTTCTTT
>NA|NA|TRBJ2-1|TRBV6-6
CASSSEAINEQFF
TGTGCCAGCAGTTCGGAGGCGATAAATGAGCAGTTCTTC
>NA|NA|TRBJ2-7|TRBV12-3/TRBV12-4
CASSLFRGGGEQYF
TGTGCCAGCAGTTTATTTCGTGGCGGTGGGGAGCAGTACTTC
>NA|NA|TRBJ2-5|TRBV3-1
CASRPRQSQETQYF
TGTGCCAGCAGACCTCGACAGAGTCAAGAGACCCAGTACTTC
>NA|NA|TRBJ2-1|TRBV4-1
CASSQRGVGGADEQFF
TGCGCCAGCAGCCAAAGAGGTGTTGGGGGGGCGGATGAGCAGTTCTTC
>few|NA|TRBJ2-1|TRBV7-9
CASSLYQTGKDNGQFF
TGTGCCAGCAGCTTATACCAGACAGGAAAAGACAATGGGCAGTTCTTC